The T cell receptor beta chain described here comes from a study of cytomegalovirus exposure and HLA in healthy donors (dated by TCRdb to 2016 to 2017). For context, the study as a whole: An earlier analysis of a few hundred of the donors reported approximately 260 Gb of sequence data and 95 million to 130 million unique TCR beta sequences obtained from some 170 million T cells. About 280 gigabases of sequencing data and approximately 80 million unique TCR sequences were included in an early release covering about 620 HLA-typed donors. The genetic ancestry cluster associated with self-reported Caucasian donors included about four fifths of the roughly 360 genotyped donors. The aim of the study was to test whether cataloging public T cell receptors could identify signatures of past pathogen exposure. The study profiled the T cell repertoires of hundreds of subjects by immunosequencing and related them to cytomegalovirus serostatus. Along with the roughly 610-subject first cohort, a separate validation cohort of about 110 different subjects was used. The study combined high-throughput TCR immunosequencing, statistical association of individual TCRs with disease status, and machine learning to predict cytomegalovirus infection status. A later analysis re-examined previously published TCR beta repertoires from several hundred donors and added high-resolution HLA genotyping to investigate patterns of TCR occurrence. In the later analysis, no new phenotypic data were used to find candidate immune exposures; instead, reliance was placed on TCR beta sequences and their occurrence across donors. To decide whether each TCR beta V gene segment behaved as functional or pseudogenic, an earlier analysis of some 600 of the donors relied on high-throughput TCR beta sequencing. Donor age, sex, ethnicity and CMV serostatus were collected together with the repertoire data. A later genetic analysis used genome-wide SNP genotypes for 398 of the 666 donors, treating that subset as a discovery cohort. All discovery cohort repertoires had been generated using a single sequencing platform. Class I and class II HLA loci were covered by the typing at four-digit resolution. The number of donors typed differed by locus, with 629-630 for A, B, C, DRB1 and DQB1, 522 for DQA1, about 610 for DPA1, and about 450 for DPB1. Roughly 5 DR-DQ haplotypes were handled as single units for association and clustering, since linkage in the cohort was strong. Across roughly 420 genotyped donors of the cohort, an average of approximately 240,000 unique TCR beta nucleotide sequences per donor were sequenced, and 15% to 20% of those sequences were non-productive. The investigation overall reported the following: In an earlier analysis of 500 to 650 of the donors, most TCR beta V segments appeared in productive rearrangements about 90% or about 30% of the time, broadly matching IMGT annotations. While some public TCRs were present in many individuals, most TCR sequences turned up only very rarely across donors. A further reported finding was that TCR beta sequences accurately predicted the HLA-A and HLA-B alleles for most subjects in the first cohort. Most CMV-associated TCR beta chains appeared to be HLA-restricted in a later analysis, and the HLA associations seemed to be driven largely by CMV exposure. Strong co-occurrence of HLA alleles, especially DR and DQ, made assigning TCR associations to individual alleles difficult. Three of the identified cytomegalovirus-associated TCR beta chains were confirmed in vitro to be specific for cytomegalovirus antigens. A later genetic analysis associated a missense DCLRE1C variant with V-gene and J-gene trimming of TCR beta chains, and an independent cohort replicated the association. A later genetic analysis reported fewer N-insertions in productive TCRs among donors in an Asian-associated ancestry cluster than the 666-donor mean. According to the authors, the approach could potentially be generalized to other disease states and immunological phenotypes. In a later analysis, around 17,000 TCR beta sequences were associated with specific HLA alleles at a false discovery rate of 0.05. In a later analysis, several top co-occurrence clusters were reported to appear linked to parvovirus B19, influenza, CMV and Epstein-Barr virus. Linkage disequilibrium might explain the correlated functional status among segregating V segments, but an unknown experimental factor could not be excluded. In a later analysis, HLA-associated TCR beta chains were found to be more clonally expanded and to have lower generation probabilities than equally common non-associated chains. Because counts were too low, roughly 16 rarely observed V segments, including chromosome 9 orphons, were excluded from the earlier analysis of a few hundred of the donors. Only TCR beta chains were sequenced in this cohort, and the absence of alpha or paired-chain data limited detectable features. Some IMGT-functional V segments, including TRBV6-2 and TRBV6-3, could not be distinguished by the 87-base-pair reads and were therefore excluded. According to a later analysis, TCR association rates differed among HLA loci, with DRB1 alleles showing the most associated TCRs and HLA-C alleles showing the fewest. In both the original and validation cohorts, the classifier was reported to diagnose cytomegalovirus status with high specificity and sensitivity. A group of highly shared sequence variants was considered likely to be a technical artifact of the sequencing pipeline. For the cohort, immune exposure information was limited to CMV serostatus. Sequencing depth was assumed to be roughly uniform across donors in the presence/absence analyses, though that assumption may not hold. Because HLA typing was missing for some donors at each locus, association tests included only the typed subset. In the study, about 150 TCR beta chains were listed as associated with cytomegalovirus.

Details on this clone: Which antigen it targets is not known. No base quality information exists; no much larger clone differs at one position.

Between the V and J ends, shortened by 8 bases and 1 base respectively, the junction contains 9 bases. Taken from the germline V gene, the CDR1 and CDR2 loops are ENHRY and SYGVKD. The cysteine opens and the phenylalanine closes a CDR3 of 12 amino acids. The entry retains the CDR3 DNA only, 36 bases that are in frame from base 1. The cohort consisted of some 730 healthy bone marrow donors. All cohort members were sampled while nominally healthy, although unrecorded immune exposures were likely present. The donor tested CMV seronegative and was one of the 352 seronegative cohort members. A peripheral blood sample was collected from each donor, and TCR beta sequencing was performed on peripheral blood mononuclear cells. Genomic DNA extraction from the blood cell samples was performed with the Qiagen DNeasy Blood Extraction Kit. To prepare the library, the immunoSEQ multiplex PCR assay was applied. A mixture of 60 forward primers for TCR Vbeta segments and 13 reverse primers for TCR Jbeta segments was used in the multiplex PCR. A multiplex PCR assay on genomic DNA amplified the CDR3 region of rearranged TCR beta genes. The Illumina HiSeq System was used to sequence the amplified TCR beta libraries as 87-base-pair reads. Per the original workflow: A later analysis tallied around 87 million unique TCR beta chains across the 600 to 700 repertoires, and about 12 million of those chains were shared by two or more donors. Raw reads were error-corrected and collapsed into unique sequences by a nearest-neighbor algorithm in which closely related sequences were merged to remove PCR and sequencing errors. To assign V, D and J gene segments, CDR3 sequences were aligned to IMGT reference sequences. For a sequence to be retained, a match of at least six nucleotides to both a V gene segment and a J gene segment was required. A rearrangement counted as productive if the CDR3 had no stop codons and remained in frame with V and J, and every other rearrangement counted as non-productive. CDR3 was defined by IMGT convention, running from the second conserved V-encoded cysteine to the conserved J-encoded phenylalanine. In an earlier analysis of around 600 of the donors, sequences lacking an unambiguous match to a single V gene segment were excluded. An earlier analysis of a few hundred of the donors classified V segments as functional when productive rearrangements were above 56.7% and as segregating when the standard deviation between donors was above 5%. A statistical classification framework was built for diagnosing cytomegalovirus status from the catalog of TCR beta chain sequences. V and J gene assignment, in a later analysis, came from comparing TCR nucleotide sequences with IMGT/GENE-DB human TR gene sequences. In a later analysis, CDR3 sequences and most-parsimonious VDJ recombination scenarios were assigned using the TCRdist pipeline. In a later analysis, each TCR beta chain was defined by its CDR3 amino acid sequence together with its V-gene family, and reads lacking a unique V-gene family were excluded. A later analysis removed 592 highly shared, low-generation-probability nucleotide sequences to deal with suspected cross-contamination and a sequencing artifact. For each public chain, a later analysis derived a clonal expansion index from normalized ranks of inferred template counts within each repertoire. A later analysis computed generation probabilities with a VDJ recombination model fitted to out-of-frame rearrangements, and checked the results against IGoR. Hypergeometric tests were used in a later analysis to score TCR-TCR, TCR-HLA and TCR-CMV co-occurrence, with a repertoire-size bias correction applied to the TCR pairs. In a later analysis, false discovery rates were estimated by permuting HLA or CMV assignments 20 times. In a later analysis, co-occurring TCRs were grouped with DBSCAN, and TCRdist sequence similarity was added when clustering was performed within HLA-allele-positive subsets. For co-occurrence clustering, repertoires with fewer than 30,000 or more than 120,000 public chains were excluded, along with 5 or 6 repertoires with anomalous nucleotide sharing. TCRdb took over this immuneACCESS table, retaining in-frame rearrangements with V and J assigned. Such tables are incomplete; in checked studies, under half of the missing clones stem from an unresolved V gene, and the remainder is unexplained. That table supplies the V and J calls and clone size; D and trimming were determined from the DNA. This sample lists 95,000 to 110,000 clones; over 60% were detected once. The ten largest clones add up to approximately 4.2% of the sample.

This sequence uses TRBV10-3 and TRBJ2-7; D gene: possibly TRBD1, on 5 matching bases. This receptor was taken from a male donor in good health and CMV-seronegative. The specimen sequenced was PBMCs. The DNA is TGTGCCATCCTCGCAGGGTCCTACGAGCAGTACTTC. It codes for CAILAGSYEQYF.